The 3 T cell receptor beta chains below were found in one sample sequenced in a study of shared clonotypes between healthy human individuals. Some clones are missing from TCRdb's copy, which holds only in-frame ones; the method was immunoSEQ multiplex PCR. The sample contains about 2.4 million clones, 90% to 95% of which appear only once. Sequenced sample: naive CD4+ T cells from PBMCs. Described subset: CD45RA+ positively selected. Receptors were obtained from a man in his late teens or twenties in good health. Some clones in this sample may be carry-over from other donors' samples.

The chain links TRBV4-3 to TRBJ1-5, with D tentatively TRBD1 (6 bases). Per germline, CDR1 LGHNA and CDR2 YSLEER. The CDR3 loop spans 20 amino acids. The germline V and J ends were trimmed by 0 bases and 0 bases, with 21 bases remaining between them. DNA for the CDR3: TGCGCCAGCAGCCAAGATAAACGGCGGGGGCGCCGGTATAGCAATCAGCCCCAGCATTTT. Translation: CASSQDKRRGRRYSNQPQHF.

The rearrangement uses TRBV30 and TRBJ2-1; 7 nucleotides agree with TRBD1. After removal of 8 bases from V and 8 bases from J, the junction contained 6 bases not matched to a gene. The CDR3 length is 11 residues. In germline, CDR1 is GTSNPN, CDR2 SVGIG (reference sequence). CDR3 protein: CAAEGAYEQFF. DNA for the CDR3: TGTGCCGCCGAGGGGGCCTATGAGCAGTTCTTC.

The chain is built from TRBV27 and TRBJ2-5; D call uncertain. This CDR3 has 13 amino acids. Trimming pared 0 bases from V and 4 bases from J, leaving 6 bases between. CDR1 and CDR2 from the germline V gene are MNHEY and SMNVEV (reference sequence). CDR3 bases: TGTGCCAGCAGTTTATCACGGATAGAGACCCAGTACTTC. It yields the protein CASSLSRIETQYF.